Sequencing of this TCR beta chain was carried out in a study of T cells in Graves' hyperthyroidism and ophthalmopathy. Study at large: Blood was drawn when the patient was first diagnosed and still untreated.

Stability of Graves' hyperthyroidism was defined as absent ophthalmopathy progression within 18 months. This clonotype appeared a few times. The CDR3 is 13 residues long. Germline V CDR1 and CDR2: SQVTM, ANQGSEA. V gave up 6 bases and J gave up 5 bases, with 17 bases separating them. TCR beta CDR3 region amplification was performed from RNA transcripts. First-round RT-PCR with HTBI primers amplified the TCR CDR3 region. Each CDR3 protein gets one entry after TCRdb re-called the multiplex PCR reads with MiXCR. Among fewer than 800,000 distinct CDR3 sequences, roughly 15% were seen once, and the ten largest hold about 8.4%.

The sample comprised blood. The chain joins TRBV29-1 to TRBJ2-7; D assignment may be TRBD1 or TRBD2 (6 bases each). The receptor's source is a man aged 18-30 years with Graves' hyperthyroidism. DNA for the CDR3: TGCAGCGTGGGGGGCAGGGCCGGCCACGAGCAGTACTTC. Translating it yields CSVGGRAGHEQYF.